This TCR beta chain originates from a study of shared clonotypes between healthy human individuals. The sample holds one count of this clone. Sequenced by immunoSEQ multiplex PCR; TCRdb stores in-frame clones only, minus some. The sample has roughly 2,300,000 clones; around 93% are singletons. CDR1 KGHSH and CDR2 LQKENI come from the germline V gene. The V end lost 6 bases, the J end lost 8 bases, and 23 bases lay between the germline ends. This CDR3 has 16 residues. V gene TRBV18 combines with J gene TRBJ2-1, with D maybe TRBD2 (5 bases). The sequence was collected from a man aged 18 to 30 in good health. Some clones in this sample may be carry-over from other donors' samples. Sequenced input: naive CD4+ T cells from PBMCs. Subset reported: CD45RA+ positively selected. The CDR3 reads CASSPLADARVYEQFF. Here the CDR3 DNA reads TGTGCCAGCTCCCCTCTAGCCGATGCTCGTGTCTATGAGCAGTTCTTC.